What follows are 7 T cell receptor beta chains derived from one specimen sequenced in a study of T cell repertoires in ileal Crohn's disease. Time point meaning: proximal margin of the surgical specimen (macroscopically non-inflamed). Sequenced by immunoSEQ multiplex PCR; TCRdb stores in-frame clones only, minus some. Here the sample spans 7,200 or so clones, about two thirds being singletons. The sequenced sample was ileal tissue. The receptors shown here come from an adult with Crohn's disease.

The chain recombines TRBV6-5 with TRBJ1-4; D gene unclear. Per the germline V gene, CDR1 is MNHEY and CDR2 is SVGAGI. Trimming removed 6 bases from V and 0 bases from J, with 11 bases in between. The CDR3 is 15 residues long. The CDR3 protein is CASRGYRTTNEKLFF. CDR3 DNA: TGTGCCAGCAGAGGTTACAGAACAACTAATGAAAAACTGTTTTTT.

The J gene is TRBJ2-7, the V gene TRBV7-2, with 8 bases that match TRBD1. From germline, CDR1 is SGHTA and CDR2 FQGNSA. CDR3 length: 17 residues. The ends lost 1 base at V and 1 base at J; junction bases unmatched: 9. The CDR3 spells CASSLEETGGWSYEQYF. The CDR3, as DNA: TGTGCCAGCAGCTTAGAGGAAACAGGGGGTTGGTCCTACGAGCAGTACTTC.

A word on this clone: Sequence at one end of the junction differs from germline and may be a read error. The chain combines TRBV7-7 with TRBJ2-7; 8 bases are a match to TRBD1. Germline V gives CDR1 SSHAT, CDR2 FNYEAQ (reference sequence). The CDR3 contains 15 residues. This chain's CDR3 is CASSFGQGGLYEQYF. CDR3 bases: TGTGCTAGCAGCTTCGGACAGGGTGGGCTCTACGAGCAGTACTTC.

The chain couples TRBV7-6 to TRBJ1-5, with a possible D match to TRBD1 (6 bases). V was cut by 5 bases and J by 0 bases, with 17 bases left in between. The CDR3 is 17 amino acids. Germline V lookup: CDR1 SGHVS, CDR2 FNYEAQ. The CDR3: CASSQRSGTYSNQPQHF. As DNA, the CDR3 is TGTGCCAGCAGCCAACGCTCCGGGACATATAGCAATCAGCCCCAGCATTTT.

This clone was seen a few times. The chain is built from TRBV7-2 and TRBJ2-3; D call uncertain. Deletions cut 2 bases from V and 0 bases from J, with 12 bases between. The CDR3 spans 16 residues. Germline V gene lookup returns CDR1 SGHTA and CDR2 FQGNSA. The CDR3 nucleotides read TGTGCCAGCAGCTTATGGGTAGACGCTAGCACAGATACGCAGTATTTT. Its translation is CASSLWVDASTDTQYF.

This clone was counted only a few times. The genes are TRBV5-1 and TRBJ1-4; tentatively, D is TRBD1 (5 bases). The V end was cut by 0 bases, the J end by 0 bases, with 9 bases between. The CDR3 totals 16 residues. Germline loops: CDR1 SGHRS, CDR2 YFSETQ. The CDR3 DNA is TGCGCCAGCAGCTTGGGCGGGGCAGCAACTAATGAAAAACTGTTTTTT. This encodes CASSLGGAATNEKLFF.

V and J are TRBV6-6 and TRBJ1-1; the D gene is possibly TRBD1 (5 bases). CDR3 size: 15 residues. Germline V gene data show CDR1 as MNHNY and CDR2 as SVGAGI (reference sequence). V lost 2 bases to trimming and J lost 4 bases, with 14 bases between them. The CDR3 bases are TGTGCCAGCAGTTACGGGAACCTCGGGGGCACTGAAGCTTTCTTT. Translating it yields CASSYGNLGGTEAFF.